This T cell receptor beta chain was documented in a study of CD8 T cells in ankylosing spondylitis. The germline V and J ends were trimmed by 3 bases and 2 bases, with 14 bases remaining between them. Germline values: CDR1 KGHDR, CDR2 SFDVKD. The CDR3 covers 16 residues. TCR beta libraries were made by quantitative 5'-RACE with molecular barcodes. MiXCR, applied by TCRdb to the 5' RACE reads, yields one record per CDR3 protein. The table records about 160,000 distinct CDR3 sequences, just over 9.5% of them present only once. Ten or more counts support this clonotype. Its antigen is as yet unknown. Study-level points and caveats: Relatively scarce in peripheral blood, disease-linked clones were CD8+. Clones tied to disease were said to be significantly enriched in matched ankylosing spondylitis synovial fluid. Prior work had noted some motif variants in reactive arthritis blood and synovial fluid.

The sample taken for sequencing was blood, either unsorted or a sorted T cell fraction (not recorded which). This clonotype originated in a female donor with ankylosing spondylitis or in good health (not recorded which). The chain joins TRBV24-1 to TRBJ2-3, with D perhaps assigned TRBD1 or TRBD2 (6 bases each). The CDR3 region has the DNA TGTGCCACCAGTGATGGGGCGGGACACCACACAGATACGCAGTATTTT. Translated: CATSDGAGHHTDTQYF.